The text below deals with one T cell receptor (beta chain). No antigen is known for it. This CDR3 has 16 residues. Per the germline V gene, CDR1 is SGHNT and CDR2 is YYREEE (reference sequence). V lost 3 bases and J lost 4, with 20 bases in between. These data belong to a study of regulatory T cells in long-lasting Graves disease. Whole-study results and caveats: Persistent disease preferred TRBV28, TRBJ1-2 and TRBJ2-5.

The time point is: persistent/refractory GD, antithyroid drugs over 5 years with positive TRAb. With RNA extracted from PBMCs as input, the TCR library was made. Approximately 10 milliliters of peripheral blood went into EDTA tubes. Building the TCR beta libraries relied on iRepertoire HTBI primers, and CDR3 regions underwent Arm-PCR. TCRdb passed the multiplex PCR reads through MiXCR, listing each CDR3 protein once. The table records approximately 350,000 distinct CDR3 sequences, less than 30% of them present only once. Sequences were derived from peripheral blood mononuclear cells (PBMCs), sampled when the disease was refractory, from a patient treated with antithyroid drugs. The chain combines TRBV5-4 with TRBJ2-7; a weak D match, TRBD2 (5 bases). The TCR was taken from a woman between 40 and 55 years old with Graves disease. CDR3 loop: CASSYRRGYEEYEQYF. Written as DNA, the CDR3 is TGTGCCAGCAGCTACCGCCGCGGGTACGAGGAATACGAGCAGTACTTC.